This T cell receptor (beta chain) was identified in a study of T-cell memory formation after mild COVID-19 (TCRdb year 2021). Background on the whole study: TCR sequence clusters from the two donors were found to be largely donor specific. Two young, previously healthy adult volunteers made up the cohort, one male and one female. Longitudinal TCRalpha and TCRbeta repertoire sequencing tracked T-cell clones expanding and contracting after mild COVID-19 in two donors. Broader findings and caveats from the paper: From day 15 to 85, contracting clones showed balanced CD4/CD8 phenotypes, whereas a second wave of clones that expanded from day 15 to 37 leaned towards CD4+. Some responding clones were detected in pre-infection memory, suggesting pre-existing cross-reactive memory T cells joined the SARS-CoV-2 response. Only a couple of mild cases were covered in the study, and larger cohorts including severe cases with pre-infection samples were considered necessary. SARS-CoV-2 specificity was not confirmed for the second-wave clones peaking on day 37. Contracting CD4+ clones were found mainly in CM and EM memory subsets, while CD8+ clones were enriched in EMRA.

Worth noting for this clonotype: Its antigen is unknown. The record has no base qualities; no much larger clone is one base away.

The reads were generated on an Illumina NovaSeq 6000. TCRalpha and TCRbeta cDNA libraries were constructed by 5'RACE with constant-segment primers, with sample barcodes and unique molecular identifiers being introduced. RNA was extracted from every sample with Trizol reagent. Amplification of the libraries took two PCR steps, and the second step added a second sample barcode plus Illumina TruSeq adapters. Libraries were sequenced on an Illumina NovaSeq with 2 x 150 bp paired-end reads. As for how the authors treated the data: Demultiplexing of reads and collapsing into UMI-guided consensus sequences were performed with migec v1.2.7. With mixcr v2.1.11, UMI consensuses were aligned to TRA and TRB V and J templates and assembled into clonotypes. Clonotypes were classified as expanded or contracted when called significant by both edgeR and NoisET, with noise models trained on biological replicates. For edgeR calls, a false discovery rate-adjusted p below 0.01 and a log2 fold-change threshold of 1 were applied. As an exploratory analysis of dynamics, PCA with hierarchical clustering was applied to max-normalized trajectories of the 1000 most abundant clonotypes. Each responding clone was given a CD4 or CD8 phenotype based on the CD4+ and CD8+ repertoires, which had been sequenced separately. The public reads were run again by TCRdb, first through fastp at Q25 and then through MiXCR, and only productive beta chains were kept. For every CDR3 protein sequence, its rows merge into one entry that carries the most common genes and DNA. V and J calls and clone size were set by TCRdb, not the authors. This sample lists 470,000 or so distinct CDR3 sequences; 20% were detected once. Together, the top ten hold 7.5% to 10% of the sample.

PBMCs were isolated by Ficoll-Paque density gradient centrifugation. The CDR3, cysteine through phenylalanine, is 15 amino acids long. CDR3 DNA only is kept here, 45 bases in frame from base 1. Trimming removed 7 bases from V and 0 bases from J, leaving 13 bases between the germline ends. In the germline V gene, CDR1 corresponds to SGHRS and CDR2 to YFSETQ. Here the chain combines TRBV5-1 and TRBJ2-2; the D region possibly corresponds to TRBD1 (5 bases align). Sequenced: PBMCs or a T cell subset sorted from them (not recorded which). This sequence originates from an adult woman who had mild COVID-19 (a few samples of this study predate the infection). The sample titles of this study are shuffled in the database, so cell type and time point are left out; the donor was told from shared clones. The CDR3 here reads CASQQQAANTGELFF. The bases read TGCGCCAGCCAACAACAGGCGGCGAACACCGGGGAGCTGTTTTTT. The full variable domain, with segments outside the CDR3 supplied by the reference TRBV5-1 and TRBJ2-2 proteins, appears as KAGVTQTPRYLIKTRGQQVTLSCSPISGHRSVSWYQQTPGQGLQFLFEYFSETQRNKGNFPGRFSGRQFSNSRSEMNVSTLELGDSALYLCASQQQAANTGELFFGEGSRLTVL.